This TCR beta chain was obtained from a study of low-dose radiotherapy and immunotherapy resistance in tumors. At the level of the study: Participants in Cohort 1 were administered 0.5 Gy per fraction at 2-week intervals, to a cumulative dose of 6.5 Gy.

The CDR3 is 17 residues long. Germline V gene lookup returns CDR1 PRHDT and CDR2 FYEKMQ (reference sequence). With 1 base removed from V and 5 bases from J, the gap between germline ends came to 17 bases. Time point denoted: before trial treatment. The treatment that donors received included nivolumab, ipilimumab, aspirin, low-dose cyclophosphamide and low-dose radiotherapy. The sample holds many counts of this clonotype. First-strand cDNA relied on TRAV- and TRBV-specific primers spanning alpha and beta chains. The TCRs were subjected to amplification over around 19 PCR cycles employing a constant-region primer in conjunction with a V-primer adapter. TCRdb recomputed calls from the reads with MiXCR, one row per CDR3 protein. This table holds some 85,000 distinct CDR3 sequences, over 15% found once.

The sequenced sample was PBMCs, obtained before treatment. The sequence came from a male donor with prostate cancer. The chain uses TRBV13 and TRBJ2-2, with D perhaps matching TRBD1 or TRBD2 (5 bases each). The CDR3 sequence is CASSLVVGTVVTGELFF. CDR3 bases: TGTGCCAGCAGCTTAGTAGTGGGGACGGTCGTTACCGGGGAGCTGTTTTTT.